Given below is one TCR beta chain in context. This sample was taken from a study of blood T cell repertoires in COVID-19. About the study: The United States, Italy and Spain were the sources of the acute and convalescent COVID-19 samples.

Study processing details: Amplified reference gene primers provided the basis for estimating nucleated cell counts. Assay used: immunoSEQ multiplex PCR; TCRdb lists only in-frame clones, some missing. The D gene and trimming were derived from the DNA, and the V and J assignments and clone size from that table. The sample contains 75,000 or so clones, roughly 78% of which appear only once. This CDR3 is 16 amino acids long. CDR1 and CDR2 (germline): SGHRS, YFSETQ. J was trimmed by 6 bases and V by 4 bases; bases with no gene match: 11. The gene calls are TRBV5-1 and TRBJ2-3; TRBD2 aligns across 10 bases. Sample: peripheral blood. The TCR comes from a man aged 55 to 70 with acute or convalescent COVID-19. The DNA of the CDR3 is TGCGCCAGCAGCAAACTAGCGGGGCCTTTAGGGGATACGCAGTATTTT. Translating it yields CASSKLAGPLGDTQYF.